The T cell receptor (beta chain) described here comes from a study of blood T cell repertoires in COVID-19. Authors' analysis steps: It was from reference gene primer amplification that nucleated cell counts were estimated. Assay: immunoSEQ multiplex PCR; the TCRdb copy retains only in-frame clones and omits some. Clone size and V and J calls were adopted from that table, with D and trimming inferred from the DNA. Found here are 300,000 to 400,000 clones, roughly 89% of them singletons; the top ten hold roughly 3.3%. Germline V gives CDR1 SGDLS, CDR2 YYNGEE. J was trimmed by 4 bases and V by 0 bases; bases with no gene match: 3. There are 16 residues in the CDR3.

The V gene is TRBV9, the J gene TRBJ2-1; 11 bases map to TRBD2. This TCR derives from a woman aged 18-29 years who had recovered from COVID-19. Sequenced input: peripheral blood. The CDR3 protein is CASSVGGTSGYNEQFF. The CDR3 DNA follows: TGTGCCAGCAGCGTAGGGGGGACTAGCGGATACAATGAGCAGTTCTTC. Filled out from reference TRBV9 and TRBJ2-1, the complete variable domain reads DSGVTQTPKHLITATGQRVTLRCSPRSGDLSVYWYQQSLDQGLQFLIQYYNGEERAKGNILERFSAQQFPDLHSELNLSSLELGDSALYFCASSVGGTSGYNEQFFGPGTRLTVL.